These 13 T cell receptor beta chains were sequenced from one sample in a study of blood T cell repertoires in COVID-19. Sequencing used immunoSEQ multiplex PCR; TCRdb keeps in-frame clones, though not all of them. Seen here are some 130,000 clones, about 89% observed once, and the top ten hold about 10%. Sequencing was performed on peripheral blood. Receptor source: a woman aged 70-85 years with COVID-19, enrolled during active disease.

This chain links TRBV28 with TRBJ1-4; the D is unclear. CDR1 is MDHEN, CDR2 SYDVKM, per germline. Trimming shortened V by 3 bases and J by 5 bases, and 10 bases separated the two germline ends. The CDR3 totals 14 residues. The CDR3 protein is CASSFLGNNEKLFF. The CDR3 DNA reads TGTGCCAGCAGTTTTCTTGGCAACAATGAAAAACTGTTTTTT.

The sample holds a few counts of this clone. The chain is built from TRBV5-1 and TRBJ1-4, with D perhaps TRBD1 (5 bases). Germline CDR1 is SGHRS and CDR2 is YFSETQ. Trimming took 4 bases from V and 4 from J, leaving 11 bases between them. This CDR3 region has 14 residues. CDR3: CASSQNQGNEKLFF. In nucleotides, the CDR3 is TGCGCCAGCAGCCAGAACCAGGGTAATGAAAAACTGTTTTTT.

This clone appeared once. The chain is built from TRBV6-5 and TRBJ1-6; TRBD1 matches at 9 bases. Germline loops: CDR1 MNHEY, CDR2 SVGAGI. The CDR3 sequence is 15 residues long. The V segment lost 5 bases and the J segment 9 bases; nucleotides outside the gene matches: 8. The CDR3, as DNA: TGTGCCAGCAGTCAAACACAGGGGGCGCGTTCACCCCTCCACTTT. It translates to CASSQTQGARSPLHF.

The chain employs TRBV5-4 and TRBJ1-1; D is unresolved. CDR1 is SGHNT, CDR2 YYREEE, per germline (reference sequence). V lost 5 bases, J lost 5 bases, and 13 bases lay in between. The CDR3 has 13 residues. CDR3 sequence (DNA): TGTGCCAGCAGGGCGGTCATTGGGACTGAAGCTTTCTTT. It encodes CASRAVIGTEAFF.

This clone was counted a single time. CDR3 residues: CASSGSDYGYTF. CDR3 DNA sequence: TGTGCCAGCAGTGGGAGTGACTATGGCTACACCTTC. This sequence joins TRBV3-1 (or the pseudogene TRBV3-2) and TRBJ1-2; D not certain. The length of the CDR3 is 12 residues. V was trimmed by 6 bases and J by 3 bases, leaving 8 bases between them. Looked up from germline, CDR1 is LGHDT and CDR2 is YNNKEL (reference sequence).

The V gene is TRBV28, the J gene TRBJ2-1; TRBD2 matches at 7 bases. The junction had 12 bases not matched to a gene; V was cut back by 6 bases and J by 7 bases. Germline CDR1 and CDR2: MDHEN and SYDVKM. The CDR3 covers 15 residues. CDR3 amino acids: CASRASGVGGNEQFF. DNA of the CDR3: TGTGCCAGCAGGGCCAGCGGGGTGGGAGGGAATGAGCAGTTCTTC.

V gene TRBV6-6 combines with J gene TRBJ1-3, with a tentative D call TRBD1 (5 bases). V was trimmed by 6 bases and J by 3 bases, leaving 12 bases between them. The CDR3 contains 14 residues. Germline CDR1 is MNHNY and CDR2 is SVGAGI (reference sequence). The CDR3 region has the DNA TGTGCCAGCAGCAGCGGGACCGATGGAAACACCATATATTTT. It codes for CASSSGTDGNTIYF.

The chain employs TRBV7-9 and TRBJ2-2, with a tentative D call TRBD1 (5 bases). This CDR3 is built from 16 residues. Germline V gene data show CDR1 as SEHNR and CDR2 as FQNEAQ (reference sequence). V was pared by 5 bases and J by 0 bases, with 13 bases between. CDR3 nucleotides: TGTGCCAGCAGCCCTGACAGAACCTCGAACACCGGGGAGCTGTTTTTT. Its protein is CASSPDRTSNTGELFF. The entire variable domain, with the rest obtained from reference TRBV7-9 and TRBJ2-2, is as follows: DTGVSQNPRHKITKRGQNVTFRCDPISEHNRLYWYRQTLGQGPEFLTYFQNEAQLEKSRLLSDRFSAERPKGSFSTLEIQRTEQGDSAMYLCASSPDRTSNTGELFFGEGSRLTVL.

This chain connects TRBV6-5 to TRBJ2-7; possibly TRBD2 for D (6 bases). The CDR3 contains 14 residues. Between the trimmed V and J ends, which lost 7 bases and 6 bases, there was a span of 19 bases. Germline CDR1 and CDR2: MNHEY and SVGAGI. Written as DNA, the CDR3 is TGTGCCAGCACTAAACCGAACGGCGGGGCCGAGCAGTACTTC. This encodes CASTKPNGGAEQYF.

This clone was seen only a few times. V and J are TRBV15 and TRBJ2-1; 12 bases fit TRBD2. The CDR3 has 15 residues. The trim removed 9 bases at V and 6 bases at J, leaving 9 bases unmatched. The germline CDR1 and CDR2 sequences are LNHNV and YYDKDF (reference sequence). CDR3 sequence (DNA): TGTGCCACTGCGAACCTAGCGGGGGGGCGCAATGAGCAGTTCTTC. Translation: CATANLAGGRNEQFF.

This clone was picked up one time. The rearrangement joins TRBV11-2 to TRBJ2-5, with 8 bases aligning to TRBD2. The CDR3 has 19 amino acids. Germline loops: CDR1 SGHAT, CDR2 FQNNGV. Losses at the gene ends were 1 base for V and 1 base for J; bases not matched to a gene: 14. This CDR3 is CASSLVRGSVTSGQETQYF. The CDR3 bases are TGTGCCAGCAGCTTAGTCCGGGGGAGTGTAACTAGCGGCCAAGAGACCCAGTACTTC.

The CDR3 is CASTPAAGYPPYEQYF. CDR3 coding DNA: TGCGCCAGCACACCCGCCGCAGGGTACCCGCCCTACGAGCAGTACTTC. This chain links TRBV10-2 with TRBJ2-7; D perhaps matches TRBD1 (5 bases). Germline V gene lookup returns CDR1 WSHSY and CDR2 SAAADI. The V and J ends lost 7 bases and 2 bases respectively, with 21 bases between them. The CDR3 extends over 16 amino acids.

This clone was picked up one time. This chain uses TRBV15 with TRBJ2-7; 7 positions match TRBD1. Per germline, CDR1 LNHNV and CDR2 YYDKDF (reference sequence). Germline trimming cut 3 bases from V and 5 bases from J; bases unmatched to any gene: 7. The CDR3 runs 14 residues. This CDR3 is CATSSTQGVDEQYF. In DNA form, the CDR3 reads TGTGCCACCAGCAGCACCCAGGGGGTGGACGAGCAGTACTTC.